The T cell receptor (beta chain) described here comes from a study of neoadjuvant anti-PD-1 for oral cavity cancer. This clone has more than one count but fewer than ten. The antigen is unknown. Points from the study as a whole: TCR analyses covered only a few patients per response group.

Libraries were prepared by immunoSEQ multiplex PCR; TCRdb keeps only in-frame clonotypes and omits some of them. The table records approximately 23,000 clones, under 55% of them present only once. The CDR3 loop spans 15 amino acids. Germline V CDR1 and CDR2: SEHNR, FQNEAQ (reference sequence). Trimming shortened V by 4 bases and J by 7 bases, and 19 bases separated the two germline ends. Time point indicated: after neoadjuvant nivolumab, at surgical resection. Sequenced here: tumor tissue, sampled after nivolumab (anti-PD-1) treatment. This sequence originates from a person aged 40-85 years with oral cavity squamous cell carcinoma. The chain recombines TRBV7-9 with TRBJ2-5; no clear D gene. CDR3 in DNA: TGTGCCAGCAGCTCCTGGCCTAGGTCGGTTGGGACCCAGTACTTC. Protein sequence: CASSSWPRSVGTQYF. Full variable domain (rest looked up from reference TRBV7-9 and TRBJ2-5): DTGVSQNPRHKITKRGQNVTFRCDPISEHNRLYWYRQTLGQGPEFLTYFQNEAQLEKSRLLSDRFSAERPKGSFSTLEIQRTEQGDSAMYLCASSSWPRSVGTQYFGPGTRLLVL.